This T cell receptor beta chain comes out of a study of T cell responses to AZD1222 COVID-19 vaccine. Study results and limitations: Only a handful of AZD1222 recipients were seropositive at baseline. Repertoire sampling happened only post peak T cell response. Donors were chiefly white British, with a greater number of females, and clonal diversity was perhaps underestimated. Compared with day 0, the breadth and depth of the Spike-specific TCR repertoire rose significantly after two doses of AZD1222.

A remark on this clone: Its antigen is currently unknown.

Sequenced by immunoSEQ multiplex PCR; TCRdb stores in-frame clones only, minus some. The table lists about 120,000 clones, approximately 88% of them singletons. This TCR derives from an adult in good health. The sequencing here drew on peripheral blood, taken on day 0 of AZD1222 vaccination.

The CDR3 here is CASSDRGTGYGYTF. CDR3 bases: TGTGCCAGCAGCGATCGGGGGACAGGCTATGGCTACACCTTC. This chain joins TRBV2 and TRBJ1-2, with 8 positions matching TRBD1. The CDR3 totals 14 residues. Losses at the gene ends were 6 bases for V and 4 bases for J; bases not matched to a gene: 7. Germline CDR1 reads SNHLY; CDR2 reads FYNNEI.